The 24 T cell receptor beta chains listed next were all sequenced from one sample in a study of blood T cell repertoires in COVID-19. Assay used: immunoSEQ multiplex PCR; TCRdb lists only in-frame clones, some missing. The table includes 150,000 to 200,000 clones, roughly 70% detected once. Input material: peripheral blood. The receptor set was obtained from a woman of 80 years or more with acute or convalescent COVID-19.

For the CDR3, the DNA is TGTGCCTCCACCCCCAGGGGAAGGGTCGACACCGGGGAGCTGTTTTTT. Its protein product is CASTPRGRVDTGELFF. The chain links TRBV6-6 to TRBJ2-2; the D gene is possibly TRBD1 (6 bases). The length of the CDR3 is 16 residues. Germline assignment: CDR1 MNHNY and CDR2 SVGAGI (reference sequence). Trimming removed 11 bases at V and 3 bases at J, with 22 bases between.

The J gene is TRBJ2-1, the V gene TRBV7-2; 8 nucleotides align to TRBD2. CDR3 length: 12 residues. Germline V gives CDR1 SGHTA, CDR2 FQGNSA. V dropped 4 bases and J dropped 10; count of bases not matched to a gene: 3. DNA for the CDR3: TGTGCCAGCAGCTCCAGCGGGGGCGAGCAGTTCTTC. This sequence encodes CASSSSGGEQFF. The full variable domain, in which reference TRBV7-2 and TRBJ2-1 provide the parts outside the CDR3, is GAGVSQSPSNKVTEKGKDVELRCDPISGHTALYWYRQSLGQGLEFLIYFQGNSAPDKSGLPSDRFSAERTGGSVSTLTIQRTQQEDSAVYLCASSSSGGEQFFGPGTRLTVL.

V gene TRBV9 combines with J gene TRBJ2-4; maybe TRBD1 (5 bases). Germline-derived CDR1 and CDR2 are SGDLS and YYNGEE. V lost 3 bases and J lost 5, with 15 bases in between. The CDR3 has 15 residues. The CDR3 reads CASSAVPDTQNIQYF. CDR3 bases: TGTGCCAGCAGCGCGGTTCCGGACACTCAAAACATTCAGTACTTC.

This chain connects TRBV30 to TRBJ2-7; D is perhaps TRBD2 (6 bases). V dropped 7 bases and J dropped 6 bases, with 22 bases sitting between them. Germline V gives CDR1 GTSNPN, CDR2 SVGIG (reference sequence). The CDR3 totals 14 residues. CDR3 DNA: TGTGCCTCTCTAGAGGCGGGACGACCGGGCGAGCAGTACTTC. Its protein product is CASLEAGRPGEQYF.

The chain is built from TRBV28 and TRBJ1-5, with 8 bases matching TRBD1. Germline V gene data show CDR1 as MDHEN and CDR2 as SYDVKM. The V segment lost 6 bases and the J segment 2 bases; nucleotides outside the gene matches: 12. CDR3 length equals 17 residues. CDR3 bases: TGTGCCAGCAGAGCCCTTGGGCAGGGGGCTGGCAATCAGCCCCAGCATTTT. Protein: CASRALGQGAGNQPQHF. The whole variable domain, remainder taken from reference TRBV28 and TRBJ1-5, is DVKVTQSSRYLVKRTGEKVFLECVQDMDHENMFWYRQDPGLGLRLIYFSYDVKMKEKGDIPEGYSVSREKKERFSLILESASTNQTSMYLCASRALGQGAGNQPQHFGDGTRLSIL.

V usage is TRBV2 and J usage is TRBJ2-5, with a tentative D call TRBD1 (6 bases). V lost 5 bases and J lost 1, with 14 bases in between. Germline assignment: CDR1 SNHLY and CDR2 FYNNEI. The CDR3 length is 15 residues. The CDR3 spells CASSPPQGSQETQYF. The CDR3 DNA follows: TGTGCCAGCAGTCCCCCCCAGGGGTCCCAAGAGACCCAGTACTTC.

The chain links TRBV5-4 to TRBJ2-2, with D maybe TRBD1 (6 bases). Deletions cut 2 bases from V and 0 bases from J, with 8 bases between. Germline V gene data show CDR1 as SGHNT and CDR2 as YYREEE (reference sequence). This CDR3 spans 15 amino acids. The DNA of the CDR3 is TGTGCCAGCAGCTTTGGGACACCGAACACCGGGGAGCTGTTTTTT. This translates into CASSFGTPNTGELFF.

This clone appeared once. DNA for the CDR3: TGTGCCAGTAGTCGGGATCCAGCGGGGGATCAGCCCCAGCATTTT. Its protein product is CASSRDPAGDQPQHF. The chain carries TRBV19 and TRBJ1-5; the D gene is possibly TRBD1 (5 bases). The CDR3 covers 15 residues. CDR1 is LNHDA, CDR2 SQIVND, per germline (reference sequence). Trimming stripped 5 bases from V and 5 bases from J, with 16 bases between.

CDR3 sequence reads: CASSRVASSSYEQYF. The CDR3 DNA reads as TGTGCCAGCAGCAGGGTCGCTAGCTCCTCCTACGAGCAGTACTTC. V usage is TRBV7-2 and J usage is TRBJ2-7; possible D gene TRBD2, 5 bases. The germline V and J ends were trimmed by 5 bases and 0 bases, with 14 bases remaining between them. The CDR3 sequence is 15 residues long. Germline V gene data show CDR1 as SGHTA and CDR2 as FQGNSA. Using reference TRBV7-2 and TRBJ2-7 for the parts outside the CDR3, the full variable domain is GAGVSQSPSNKVTEKGKDVELRCDPISGHTALYWYRQSLGQGLEFLIYFQGNSAPDKSGLPSDRFSAERTGGSVSTLTIQRTQQEDSAVYLCASSRVASSSYEQYFGPGTRLTVT.

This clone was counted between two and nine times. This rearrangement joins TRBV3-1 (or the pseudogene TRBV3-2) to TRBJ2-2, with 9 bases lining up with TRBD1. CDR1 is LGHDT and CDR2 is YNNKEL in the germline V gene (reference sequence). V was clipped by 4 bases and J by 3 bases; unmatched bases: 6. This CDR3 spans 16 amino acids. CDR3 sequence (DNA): TGTGCCAGCAGCCCCCGGGGACAGGGAGACACCGGGGAGCTGTTTTTT. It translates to CASSPRGQGDTGELFF.

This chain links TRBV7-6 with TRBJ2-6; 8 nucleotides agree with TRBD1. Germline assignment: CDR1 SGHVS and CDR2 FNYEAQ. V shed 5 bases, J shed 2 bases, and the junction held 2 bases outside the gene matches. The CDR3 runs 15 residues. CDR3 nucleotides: TGTGCCAGCAGCCCGGGACAGGCTGGGGCCAACGTCCTGACTTTC. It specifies CASSPGQAGANVLTF.

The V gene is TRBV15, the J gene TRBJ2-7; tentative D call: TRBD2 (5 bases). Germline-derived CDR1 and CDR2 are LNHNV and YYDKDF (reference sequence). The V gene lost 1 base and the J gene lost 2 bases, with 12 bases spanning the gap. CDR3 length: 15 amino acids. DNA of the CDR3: TGTGCCACCAGCAGAGGGACTTATGGGGCCTACGAGCAGTACTTC. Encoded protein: CATSRGTYGAYEQYF. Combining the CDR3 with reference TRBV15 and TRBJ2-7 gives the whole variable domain DAMVIQNPRYQVTQFGKPVTLSCSQTLNHNVMYWYQQKSSQAPKLLFHYYDKDFNNEADTPDNFQSRRPNTSFCFLDIRSPGLGDTAMYLCATSRGTYGAYEQYFGPGTRLTVT.

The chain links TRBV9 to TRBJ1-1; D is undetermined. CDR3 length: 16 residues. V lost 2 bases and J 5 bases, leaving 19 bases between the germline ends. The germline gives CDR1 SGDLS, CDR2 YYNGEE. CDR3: CASSVAGGGLGTEAFF. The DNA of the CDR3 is TGTGCCAGCAGCGTCGCCGGAGGAGGGTTAGGAACTGAAGCTTTCTTT. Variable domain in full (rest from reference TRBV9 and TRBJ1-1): DSGVTQTPKHLITATGQRVTLRCSPRSGDLSVYWYQQSLDQGLQFLIQYYNGEERAKGNILERFSAQQFPDLHSELNLSSLELGDSALYFCASSVAGGGLGTEAFFGQGTRLTVV.

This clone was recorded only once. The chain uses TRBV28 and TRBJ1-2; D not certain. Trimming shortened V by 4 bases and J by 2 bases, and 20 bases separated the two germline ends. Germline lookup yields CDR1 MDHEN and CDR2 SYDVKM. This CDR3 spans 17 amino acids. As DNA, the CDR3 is TGTGCCAGCAGTTCCTCCGGCGTTCTCGGAGCAAACTATGGCTACACCTTC. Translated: CASSSSGVLGANYGYTF.

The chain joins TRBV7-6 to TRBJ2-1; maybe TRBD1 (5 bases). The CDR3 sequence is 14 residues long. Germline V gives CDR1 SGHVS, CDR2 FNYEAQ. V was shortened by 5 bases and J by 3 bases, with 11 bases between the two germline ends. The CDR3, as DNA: TGTGCCAGCAGCGTATCAGGGATCTACAATGAGCAGTTCTTC. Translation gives CASSVSGIYNEQFF.

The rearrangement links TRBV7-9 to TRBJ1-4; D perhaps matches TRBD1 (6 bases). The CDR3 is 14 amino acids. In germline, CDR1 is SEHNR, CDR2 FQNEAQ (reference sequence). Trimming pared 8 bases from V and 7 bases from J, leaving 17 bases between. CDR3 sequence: CASGTRNLGEKLFF. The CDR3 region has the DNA TGTGCCAGCGGGACAAGGAACTTGGGTGAAAAACTGTTTTTT. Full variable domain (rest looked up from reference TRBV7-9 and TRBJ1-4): DTGVSQNPRHKITKRGQNVTFRCDPISEHNRLYWYRQTLGQGPEFLTYFQNEAQLEKSRLLSDRFSAERPKGSFSTLEIQRTEQGDSAMYLCASGTRNLGEKLFFGSGTQLSVL.

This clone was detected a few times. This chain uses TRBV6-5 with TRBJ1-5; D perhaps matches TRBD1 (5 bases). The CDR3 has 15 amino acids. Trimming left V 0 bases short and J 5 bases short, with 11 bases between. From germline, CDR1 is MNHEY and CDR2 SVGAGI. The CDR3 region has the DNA TGTGCCAGCAGTTACTCGCCAGGGTACGATCAGCCCCAGCATTTT. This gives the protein CASSYSPGYDQPQHF.

CDR3 residues: CASSPVPGTDTQYF. In DNA, the CDR3 is TGTGCCAGCAGCCCTGTGCCGGGGACAGATACGCAGTATTTT. The rearrangement uses TRBV7-2 and TRBJ2-3; D perhaps matches TRBD2 (5 bases). This CDR3 comprises 14 residues. V lost 5 bases and J 3 bases, leaving 12 bases between the germline ends. Germline assignment: CDR1 SGHTA and CDR2 FQGNSA.

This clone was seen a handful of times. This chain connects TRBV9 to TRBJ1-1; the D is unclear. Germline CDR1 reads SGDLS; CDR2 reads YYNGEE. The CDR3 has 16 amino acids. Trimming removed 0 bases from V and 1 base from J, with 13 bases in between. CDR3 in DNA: TGTGCCAGCAGCGTAGGCCTCACAGTTCAGAACACTGAAGCTTTCTTT. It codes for CASSVGLTVQNTEAFF.

The CDR3 nucleotides read TGTGCCAGCAGAACTAGCGGGAGGGCCTACGAGCAGTACTTC. It codes for CASRTSGRAYEQYF. The V gene is TRBV27, the J gene TRBJ2-7; 13 positions agree with TRBD2. The CDR3 contains 14 residues. CDR1 and CDR2 from the germline V gene are MNHEY and SMNVEV (reference sequence). J lost 2 bases, V lost 6 bases, and 1 base had no gene match.

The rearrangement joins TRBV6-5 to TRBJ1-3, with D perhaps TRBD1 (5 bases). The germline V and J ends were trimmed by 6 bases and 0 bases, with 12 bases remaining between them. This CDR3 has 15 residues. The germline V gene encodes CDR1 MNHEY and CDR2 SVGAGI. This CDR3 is CASRPSGSSGNTIYF. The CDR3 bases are TGTGCCAGCAGACCTTCAGGGTCCTCTGGAAACACCATATATTTT.

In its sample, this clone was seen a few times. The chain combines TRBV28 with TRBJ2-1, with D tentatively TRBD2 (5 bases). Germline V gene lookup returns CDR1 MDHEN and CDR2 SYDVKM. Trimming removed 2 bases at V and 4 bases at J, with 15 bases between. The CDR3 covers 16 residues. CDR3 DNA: TGTGCCAGCAGTTTAGGGTTGGCGGAGCGGTACAATGAGCAGTTCTTC. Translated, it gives CASSLGLAERYNEQFF.

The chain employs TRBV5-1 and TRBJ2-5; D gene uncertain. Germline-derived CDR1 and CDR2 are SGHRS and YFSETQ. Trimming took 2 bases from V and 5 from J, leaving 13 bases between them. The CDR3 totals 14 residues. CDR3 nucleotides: TGCGCCAGCAGCTTTGAGTCGTCCCCTGAGACCCAGTACTTC. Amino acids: CASSFESSPETQYF.

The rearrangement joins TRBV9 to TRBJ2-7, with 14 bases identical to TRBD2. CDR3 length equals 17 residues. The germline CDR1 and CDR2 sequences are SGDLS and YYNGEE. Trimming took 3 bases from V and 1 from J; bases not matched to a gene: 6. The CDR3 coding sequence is TGTGCCAGCAGCGAGGGACTAGCGGGAGATTTTTCCTACGAGCAGTACTTC. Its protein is CASSEGLAGDFSYEQYF.